The 15 T cell receptor beta chains given below trace back to one sample, sequenced in a study of cytomegalovirus exposure and HLA in healthy donors. PCR amplification relied on 60 Vbeta primers (plus 13 Jbeta primers). Data came from immunoSEQ multiplex PCR; TCRdb stores just in-frame clones and leaves some out. The sample has 180,000 or so clones; 75% to 80% are singletons. The sample taken for sequencing was PBMCs. These receptors all stem from a man in his fifties in good health and CMV-seropositive.

The chain has TRBV28 and TRBJ1-5, with 9 bases aligning to TRBD1. V shed 5 bases and J 4 bases; nucleotides not matched to a gene: 18. CDR3 length: 19 residues. Germline V gene sequence: CDR1 MDHEN, CDR2 SYDVKM. The chain's CDR3 is CASSIRTGAQGSRNQPQHF. CDR3 DNA: TGTGCCAGCAGTATCCGGACAGGGGCGCAGGGTAGTAGGAATCAGCCCCAGCATTTT.

This clone was found a few times. This chain joins TRBV4-1 and TRBJ2-5; maybe TRBD1 (5 bases). The V end was cut by 2 bases, the J end by 5 bases, with 15 bases between. This CDR3 comprises 15 residues. Germline loops: CDR1 MGHRA, CDR2 YSYEKL. The CDR3 here is CASSQSSGSGETQYF. CDR3 sequence (DNA): TGCGCCAGCAGCCAATCATCAGGGTCAGGGGAGACCCAGTACTTC.

The rearrangement links TRBV27 to TRBJ2-2; no firm D call. The V gene's germline CDR1 is MNHEY and CDR2 SMNVEV (reference sequence). The CDR3 spans 15 residues. Trimming pared 3 bases from V and 3 bases from J, leaving 11 bases between. The CDR3 DNA reads TGTGCCAGCAGTTTCACCTTCCCGGACACCGGGGAGCTGTTTTTT. The encoded protein is CASSFTFPDTGELFF.

The J gene is TRBJ2-7, the V gene TRBV4-3; 8 bases align to TRBD1. Germline CDR1 reads LGHNA; CDR2 reads YSLEER. The CDR3 runs to 17 residues. V trimming: 0 bases; J trimming: 0 bases; junction bases outside the gene matches: 7. The CDR3 sequence is CASSQDGTGLSSYEQYF. The CDR3 region has the DNA TGCGCCAGCAGCCAAGATGGGACAGGACTTTCCTCCTACGAGCAGTACTTC.

The chain couples TRBV4-2 to TRBJ2-3; D remains unclear. CDR3 size: 15 residues. The V end was cut by 0 bases, the J end by 0 bases, with 7 bases between. CDR1 is LGHNA and CDR2 is YNFKEQ in the germline V gene. The CDR3 protein is CASSQETSSTDTQYF. The DNA for the CDR3 is TGTGCCAGCAGCCAAGAAACATCTAGCACAGATACGCAGTATTTT.

The V gene is TRBV6-1, the J gene TRBJ1-3, with 8 nucleotides matching TRBD1. This CDR3 has 16 amino acids. The trim removed 2 bases at V and 4 bases at J, leaving 7 bases unmatched. Germline loops: CDR1 MNHNS, CDR2 SASEGT. CDR3 DNA: TGTGCCAGCAGTGAAAGCACAGGACAGGGAGGAAACACCATATATTTT. It encodes CASSESTGQGGNTIYF.

The chain recombines TRBV25-1 with TRBJ2-5; TRBD2 is a possible D gene (5 bases). Trimming took 3 bases from V and 5 from J, leaving 19 bases between them. The CDR3 runs 16 residues. In germline, CDR1 is MGHDK, CDR2 SYGVNS. The DNA for the CDR3 is TGTGCCAGCAGTGATGAGTTTGGGAGTAGTATTGAGACCCAGTACTTC. This encodes CASSDEFGSSIETQYF.

The V call is TRBV7-8, the J call TRBJ1-2, with D possibly matching TRBD1 (6 bases). Trimming cost V 2 bases and J 0 bases, with 16 bases left between them. CDR3 length equals 17 residues. CDR1 is SGHVS, CDR2 FQNEAQ, per germline. In DNA, the CDR3 is TGTGCCAGCAGCTTATACCCGGCAGGGGTCCCTAACTATGGCTACACCTTC. This gives the protein CASSLYPAGVPNYGYTF.

The CDR3 nucleotides are TGTGCCAGCAGTCAAGGGGGCGCTGGCACTGAAGCTTTCTTT. It specifies CASSQGGAGTEAFF. V gene TRBV11-3 combines with J gene TRBJ1-1; TRBD1 agrees at 7 bases. The CDR3 is 14 residues long. Germline assignment: CDR1 SGHNT and CDR2 YENEEA. The ends lost 6 bases at V and 4 bases at J; junction bases unmatched: 8. Based on the CDR3 plus reference TRBV11-3 and TRBJ1-1, the full variable domain is EAGVVQSPRYKIIEKKQPVAFWCNPISGHNTLYWYLQNLGQGPELLIRYENEEAVDDSQLPKDRFSAERLKGVDSTLKIQPAELGDSAVYLCASSQGGAGTEAFFGQGTRLTVV.

V is TRBV4-3 and J is TRBJ2-7; unclear D gene. Trimming left V 4 bases short and J 2 bases short, with 18 bases between. Germline loops: CDR1 LGHNA, CDR2 YSLEER. CDR3 length equals 16 residues. CDR3: CASSLTFKEFAYEQYF. CDR3 sequence (DNA): TGCGCCAGCAGCCTTACTTTCAAAGAATTCGCCTACGAGCAGTACTTC.

V is TRBV10-3 and J is TRBJ2-1; TRBD2 matches 7 bases. CDR1 ENHRY and CDR2 SYGVKD come from the germline V gene. The V and J ends lost 4 bases and 9 bases, in that order; junction bases with no gene match: 15. This CDR3 has 16 residues. The CDR3 DNA is TGTGCCATCAGTGGTATAGCCGGGGGGAGCGGCGGTGAGCAGTTCTTC. This translates into CAISGIAGGSGGEQFF.

This clone came up once. This chain joins TRBV7-9 and TRBJ2-2, with 9 bases aligning to TRBD1. V lost 4 bases to trimming and J lost 5 bases; unmatched junction nucleotides: 5. Germline CDR1 reads SEHNR; CDR2 reads FQNEAQ (reference sequence). CDR3 length: 15 amino acids. In DNA, the CDR3 is TGTGCCAGCAGCTCAGGACAGGGGCGAACCGGGGAGCTGTTTTTT. Translated, it gives CASSSGQGRTGELFF.

The chain couples TRBV9 to TRBJ1-1, with D possibly matching TRBD1 (6 bases). Deletions cut 3 bases from V and 8 bases from J, with 23 bases between. CDR1 and CDR2 from the germline V gene are SGDLS and YYNGEE. There are 16 residues in the CDR3. DNA of the CDR3: TGTGCCAGCAGCGCCAGGGAGGGGGTGGAGGGTAAGGAAGCTTTCTTT. Translation gives CASSAREGVEGKEAFF.

V and J are TRBV11-2 and TRBJ1-1; TRBD1 agrees at 9 bases. Germline V lookup: CDR1 SGHAT, CDR2 FQNNGV. The CDR3 has 15 amino acids. V gave up 4 bases and J gave up 5 bases; unmatched junction bases: 8. In DNA, the CDR3 is TGTGCCAGCAGCTCCCCGGGACAGGGATTAACTGAAGCTTTCTTT. Its translation is CASSSPGQGLTEAFF.

This chain joins TRBV4-3 and TRBJ1-2; 7 bases line up with TRBD1. The J segment lost 6 bases and the V segment lost 1 base, leaving 8 bases of the junction unmatched. Germline V gene lookup returns CDR1 LGHNA and CDR2 YSLEER. The CDR3 totals 15 residues. The CDR3 nucleotides are TGCGCCAGCAGCCAAGTACAGGGGATAGTGGATGGCTACACCTTC. This translates into CASSQVQGIVDGYTF.